The source of this TCR beta chain is a study of blood T cells in healthy people across ages. A second 7 to 11 cycle PCR used barcoded and J-beta primers. Each cDNA molecule received a tag from a template-switch adaptor that had 12 random nucleotides. TCRdb re-called the 5' RACE reads through MiXCR, storing one row per CDR3 protein. The sample yields about 1.7 million distinct CDR3 sequences, over 25% seen once. Germline V gives CDR1 SEHNR, CDR2 FQNEAQ (reference sequence). The trim removed 4 bases at V and 6 bases at J, leaving 6 bases unmatched. This CDR3 comprises 15 residues. The receptor's source is a woman between 25 and 40 years old in good health. The sequencing input was blood. This rearrangement joins TRBV7-9 to TRBJ2-1; 10 nucleotides match TRBD1. The CDR3 region has the DNA TGTGCCAGCAGCTCTCCGGGACAGGGGCTCAATGAGCAGTTCTTC. Encoded protein: CASSSPGQGLNEQFF.